Below, one T cell receptor beta chain is given with its context. Antigen specificity is unknown. Assay execution proceeded at the deep level. Sequencing was performed with immunoSEQ multiplex PCR; in TCRdb, only in-frame clones are kept and a portion is missing. The top ten clones hold approximately 0.39% of a sample with some 2,500,000 clones, about 90% of them seen once. This entry is derived from a study of shared clonotypes between healthy human individuals. Study observations and caveats: Rarefaction showed sorted-subset sequencing was incomplete despite large depth. About 5% of naive CD4 clonotypes were shared across four donors.

Donors had no recently reported acute infections or vaccinations and were HIV-negative. Germline lookup yields CDR1 SGHVS and CDR2 FNYEAQ. V was trimmed by 5 bases and J by 3 bases, leaving 18 bases between them. There are 16 residues in the CDR3. This clonotype originated in a man younger than 35 in good health. Some clones in this sample may be carry-over from other donors' samples. The chain couples TRBV7-6 to TRBJ2-3; D is possibly TRBD2 (7 bases). The material sequenced was naive CD4+ T cells from PBMCs. Subset meaning: CD45RA+ positively selected. In DNA, the CDR3 is TGTGCCAGCAGCAGAGGGGGAGGGAGTTGGACAGATACGCAGTATTTT. Encoded protein: CASSRGGGSWTDTQYF.